These 6 T cell receptor beta chains share one sample of origin, sequenced in a study of T cell responses to AZD1222 COVID-19 vaccine. Using immunoSEQ multiplex PCR, the repertoire was profiled, and TCRdb retains in-frame clones only, with some absent. The sample carries 57,000 or so clones, about 74% recorded once. The sample here was peripheral blood, taken on day 0 of AZD1222 vaccination. The receptors derive from an adult in good health.

The chain recombines TRBV4-1 with TRBJ1-2; 7 bases align to TRBD1. Germline lookup yields CDR1 MGHRA and CDR2 YSYEKL. V lost 1 base to trimming and J lost 3 bases; unmatched junction nucleotides: 8. This CDR3 spans 16 amino acids. CDR3 loop: CASSQGRGGKDYGYTF. CDR3 DNA sequence: TGCGCCAGCAGCCAAGGTAGAGGGGGCAAGGACTATGGCTACACCTTC.

The chain uses TRBV3-1 (or the pseudogene TRBV3-2) and TRBJ1-3; D call uncertain. Per the germline V gene, CDR1 is LGHDT and CDR2 is YNNKEL (reference sequence). The ends were cut back, 0 bases at V and 2 bases at J, with 14 bases in the middle. There are 17 residues in the CDR3. As DNA, the CDR3 is TGTGCCAGCAGCCAAGATGTCACTACTACGACTGGAAACACCATATATTTT. Protein sequence: CASSQDVTTTTGNTIYF.

The J gene is TRBJ2-7, the V gene TRBV7-2, with D hard to call. The CDR3 extends over 13 amino acids. Germline V gene lookup returns CDR1 SGHTA and CDR2 FQGNSA. The V end lost 4 bases, the J end lost 2 bases, and 9 bases lay between the germline ends. The CDR3 bases are TGTGCCAGCAGCTCGAGAGCCGCCTACGAGCAGTACTTC. Its translation is CASSSRAAYEQYF. Full variable domain (missing parts from reference TRBV7-2 and TRBJ2-7): GAGVSQSPSNKVTEKGKDVELRCDPISGHTALYWYRQSLGQGLEFLIYFQGNSAPDKSGLPSDRFSAERTGGSVSTLTIQRTQQEDSAVYLCASSSRAAYEQYFGPGTRLTVT.

This sequence joins TRBV27 and TRBJ2-7; no clear D. Germline CDR1 and CDR2: MNHEY and SMNVEV (reference sequence). This CDR3 has 14 amino acids. Between the trimmed V and J ends, which lost 2 bases and 0 bases, there was a span of 8 bases. This CDR3 reads CASSLEHSSYEQYF. In nucleotides, the CDR3 is TGTGCCAGCAGTTTAGAGCACAGCTCCTACGAGCAGTACTTC.

The genes are TRBV6-4 and TRBJ2-5; maybe TRBD2 (5 bases). CDR3 length: 13 residues. Germline-derived CDR1 and CDR2 are MRHNA and SNTAGT. V lost 3 bases to trimming and J lost 5 bases, with 10 bases between them. CDR3 loop: CASSEVSGETQYF. The CDR3 nucleotides are TGTGCCAGCAGTGAAGTTTCGGGGGAGACCCAGTACTTC.

This clone came up a few times. The chain links TRBV7-6 to TRBJ2-7; 9 bases map to TRBD2. CDR1 and CDR2 (germline): SGHVS, FNYEAQ. The CDR3 totals 15 residues. Trimming took 1 base from V and 5 from J; bases not matched to a gene: 6. CDR3: CASSLVGGGANEQYF. The CDR3 coding sequence is TGTGCCAGCAGCTTAGTGGGCGGGGGGGCTAACGAGCAGTACTTC. Full variable domain (missing parts from reference TRBV7-6 and TRBJ2-7): GAGVSQSPRYKVTKRGQDVALRCDPISGHVSLYWYRQALGQGPEFLTYFNYEAQQDKSGLPNDRFSAERPEGSISTLTIQRTEQRDSAMYRCASSLVGGGANEQYFGPGTRLTVT.